This entry describes one TCR beta chain. The donor population consisted of healthy HIV-negative adults with no recent acute infections or vaccinations. TCRdb's table, derived via immunoSEQ multiplex PCR, lists solely in-frame clones and lacks some. The sample contains about 2.4 million clones, more than 90% of which appear only once. The data belong to a study of shared clonotypes between healthy human individuals. The overall study: CD4 naive cells filled three plates per donor, CD4 memory three, CD8 naive two and CD8 memory one.

Sequencing was carried out using naive CD4+ T cells sorted from blood. The subset is: CD45RA+ positively selected. The TCR originated in a man aged 18 to 30 in good health.

As DNA, the CDR3 is TGTGCCAGCAGCGGAAGCACCTCAATCATGAACACTGAAGCTTTCTTT. It translates to CASSGSTSIMNTEAFF. V and J are TRBV2 and TRBJ1-1, with D unresolved. Trimming stripped 6 bases from V and 0 bases from J, with 17 bases between. Germline V gives CDR1 SNHLY, CDR2 FYNNEI. The CDR3 length is 16 residues.